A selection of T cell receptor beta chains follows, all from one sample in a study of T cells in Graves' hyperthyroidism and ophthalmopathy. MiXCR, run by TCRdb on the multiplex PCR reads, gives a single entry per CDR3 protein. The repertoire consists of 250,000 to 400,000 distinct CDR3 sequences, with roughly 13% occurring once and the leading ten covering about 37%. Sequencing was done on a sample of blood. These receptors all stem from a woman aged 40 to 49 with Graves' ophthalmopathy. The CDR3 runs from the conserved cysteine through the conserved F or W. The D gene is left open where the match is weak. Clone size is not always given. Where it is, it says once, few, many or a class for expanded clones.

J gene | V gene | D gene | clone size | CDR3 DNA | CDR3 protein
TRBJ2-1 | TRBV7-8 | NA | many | TGTGCCAGCTCGGGAGGCAGGGGATTCTACAATGAGCAGTTCTTC | CASSGGRGFYNEQFF
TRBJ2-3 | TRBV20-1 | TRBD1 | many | TGCAGTGCTAGGTCCACAGGGGGCACAGATACGCAGTATTTT | CSARSTGGTDTQYF
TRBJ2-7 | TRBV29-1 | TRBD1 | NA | TGCAGCGTGCGACAGACAGGGAGCTCCTACGAGCAGTACTTC | CSVRQTGSSYEQYF
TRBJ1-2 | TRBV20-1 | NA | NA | TGCAGTGCCCAGGCCGGGCACGGCTACACCTTC | CSAQAGHGYTF
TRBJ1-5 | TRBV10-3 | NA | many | TGTGCCATCAGTGATTATAAAGGGGATCAGCCCCAGCATTTT | CAISDYKGDQPQHF
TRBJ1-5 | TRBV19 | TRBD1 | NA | TGTGCCAGCCAGGACAGGGTGTTCCAGCCCCAGCATTTT | CASQDRVFQPQHF
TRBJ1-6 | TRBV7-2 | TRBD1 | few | TGTGCCAGCAGCTTTCGGAAACAGGGGGCAAGATCACCCCTCCACTTT | CASSFRKQGARSPLHF
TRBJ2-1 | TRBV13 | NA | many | TGTGCCAGCAGTTATGGACGCTTGAGCAATGAGCAGTTCTTC | CASSYGRLSNEQFF
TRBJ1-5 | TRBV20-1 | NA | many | TGCAGTGCTTGGACGGGACACAATAATCAGCCCCAGCATTTT | CSAWTGHNNQPQHF
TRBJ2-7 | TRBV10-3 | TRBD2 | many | TGTGCCATCAGTGACCCCCTCGTTTCCGGGACTAGCTTCTACGAGCAGTACTTC | CAISDPLVSGTSFYEQYF